This TCR beta chain appears in the sequencing data of a study of T cell responses to AZD1222 COVID-19 vaccine. As for this clone: Its antigen is still unknown.

Assay used: immunoSEQ multiplex PCR; TCRdb lists only in-frame clones, some missing. This table holds about 170,000 clones, 90% to 95% found once. CDR1 LGHNT and CDR2 FRNRAP come from the germline V gene. V dropped 4 bases and J dropped 10; count of bases not matched to a gene: 5. This CDR3 comprises 12 residues. Study-wide results and limits: Vaccine-related CD4 TCRs covered spike, predominating at 160-218 and 743-854. Clonal diversity was possibly underestimated; the donors were predominantly white British and more often female. The breadth and depth of Spike-specific TCRs increased once two AZD1222 doses had been given.

This material consisted of peripheral blood, taken on day 0 of AZD1222 vaccination. The chain recombines TRBV12-5 with TRBJ1-1, with TRBD1 matching over 8 bases. The TCR comes from an adult in good health. The CDR3 DNA follows: TGTGCTAGTGGTTACCTCGACAGGGGAGCTTTCTTT. This codes for CASGYLDRGAFF.